Sequencing of this TCR beta chain was carried out in a study of blood T cell repertoires in COVID-19. This clone appeared a single time. As originally analysed: Quantification of nucleated cells was approximated via reference gene primer amplification. This table comes from immunoSEQ multiplex PCR, and its TCRdb copy is limited to in-frame clones, with some not included. V and J calls and clone size are as listed in that table; D and trimming were resolved from the DNA. The sample holds about 63,000 clones, 70% to 90% seen once. The CDR3 length is 14 residues. Germline-derived CDR1 and CDR2 are LNHDA and SQIVND (reference sequence). The junction had 5 bases not matched to a gene; V was cut back by 4 bases and J by 4 bases.

This clonotype was sampled from a man between 60 and 75 years old with COVID-19, enrolled during active disease. J is TRBJ2-5 and V is TRBV19, with 8 bases fitting TRBD2. The sequencing input was peripheral blood. In nucleotides, the CDR3 is TGTGCCAGTAGTACGAGCGGGGGAGGAGAGACCCAGTACTTC. Translation: CASSTSGGGETQYF.